The clone carrying this T cell receptor beta chain was seen just once. Distinct nucleotide sequences in the sample also encode this CDR3. This record belongs to a study of shared clonotypes between healthy human individuals. The CDR3 is 14 amino acids. With 3 bases removed from V and 2 bases from J, the gap between germline ends came to 8 bases. The germline gives CDR1 WSHSY, CDR2 SAAADI. Sorted-subset replicate PCRs used 200 ng of genomic DNA. This amount corresponded to about 29,000 T cell genomes. Only in-frame clones appear in the TCRdb table, and some are missing; sequencing was by immunoSEQ multiplex PCR. This sample has about 2.5 million clones, with roughly 92% found just once.

This TCR was recovered from a man aged 18 to 29 in good health. Some clones in this sample may be carry-over from other donors' samples. V gene TRBV10-2 combines with J gene TRBJ1-5; tentatively, D is TRBD1 (5 bases). The source material was naive CD4+ T cells from PBMCs. Subset described: CD45RA+ positively selected. DNA of the CDR3: TGCGCCAGCAGTGACAGGGCTGGCAATCAGCCCCAGCATTTT. Translation: CASSDRAGNQPQHF.